This TCR beta chain was captured by sequencing in a study of CD8 T cells in ankylosing spondylitis. After removal of 2 bases from V and 0 bases from J, the junction contained 7 bases not matched to a gene. CDR1 is MDHEN, CDR2 SYDVKM, per germline. The CDR3 runs to 18 residues. Scientists made TCR beta libraries using quantitative 5'-RACE with molecular barcodes. TCRdb used MiXCR to reprocess the 5' RACE reads, holding one entry per CDR3 protein. The sample records 150,000 to 200,000 distinct CDR3 sequences, approximately 32% being singletons. Sequencing was performed on synovial fluid, either unsorted or a sorted T cell fraction (not recorded which). The sequence came from a male donor with ankylosing spondylitis. This chain links TRBV28 with TRBJ2-6; 7 nucleotides match TRBD1. CDR3 nucleotides: TGTGCCAGCAGTTTAGGATGGACAGGTCGCTCTGGGGCCAACGTCCTGACTTTC. Protein product: CASSLGWTGRSGANVLTF.